The source of this T cell receptor (beta chain) is a study of vaccination and CD4 T cells after COVID-19. About the study: Convalescent patients, SARS-CoV-2 positive by nasal swab PCR, comprised several mild cases and one severe case. Overall study findings and caveats: Post-vaccination, and not before, a median approximately 85% of reactive clones appeared in convalescent patients.

Treatment here: 10-day PBMC culture with coronavirus spike peptide pools or control peptides (ViraFEST assay). The dates of positive PCR tests extended from March through December 2020 and came before the US Alpha, Beta and Delta variants. Scientists separated out CD4+ T cells through negative selection following 10 days in culture. Oncomine TCR Beta short-read sequencing was applied to DNA from cultured CD4+ T cells. TCRdb re-derived calls from the PCR reads in MiXCR, one entry per CDR3 protein. Of 5,500 to 7,500 distinct CDR3 sequences detected, about 20% appear once; the ten largest clones hold 27%. V was shortened by 0 bases and J by 5 bases, with 14 bases between the two germline ends. This CDR3 has 15 amino acids. Per the germline V gene, CDR1 is LGHNA and CDR2 is YNFKEQ. On this clonotype: The antigen is unknown.

The sequence was collected from a human donor who had recovered from COVID-19. The rearrangement uses TRBV4-2 and TRBJ2-7, with D possibly TRBD1 on 6 matching bases. The material was CD4+ T cells from blood, cultured in vitro, obtained after SARS-CoV-2 vaccination. The CDR3 DNA reads TGTGCCAGCAGCCAAGAAGCCAGGGGTACCCACGAGCAGTACTTC. It specifies CASSQEARGTHEQYF.